These 27 T cell receptor beta chains were all obtained from the same sample, sequenced in a study of blood T cell repertoires in COVID-19. Sequenced by immunoSEQ multiplex PCR; TCRdb stores in-frame clones only, minus some. The table lists roughly 250,000 clones, 70% to 90% of them singletons. The specimen sequenced was PBMCs or T cells enriched from blood (not recorded which). The receptors stem from a woman in her 50s who had recovered from COVID-19.

The V call is TRBV7-9, the J call TRBJ1-4, with a possible D match to TRBD1 (5 bases). Germline V gives CDR1 SEHNR, CDR2 FQNEAQ (reference sequence). V shed 1 base and J shed 4 bases, with 19 bases lying between them. The CDR3 consists of 18 residues. This chain's CDR3 is CASSLGAPGLRINEKLFF. CDR3 DNA: TGTGCCAGCAGCTTAGGGGCGCCGGGACTACGAATTAATGAAAAACTGTTTTTT.

Here the CDR3 DNA reads TGCAGCGTCGAACTGCCCCGGAGGGAGCAGTTCTTC. It yields the protein CSVELPRREQFF. The chain uses TRBV29-1 and TRBJ2-1; perhaps TRBD2 as D (5 bases). V shed 6 bases and J shed 10 bases, with 16 bases lying between them. Per the germline V gene, CDR1 is SQVTM and CDR2 is ANQGSEA. This CDR3 has 12 residues.

The V gene is TRBV9, the J gene TRBJ2-1; weak D call: TRBD1 (6 bases). The germline V and J ends were trimmed by 0 bases and 4 bases, with 11 bases remaining between them. From germline, CDR1 is SGDLS and CDR2 YYNGEE. This CDR3 is 15 amino acids long. CDR3 nucleotide sequence: TGTGCCAGCAGCGTAGAAGTAGACAGGTACAATGAGCAGTTCTTC. Amino acid sequence: CASSVEVDRYNEQFF.

This sequence joins TRBV24-1 and TRBJ2-2; 10 bases are a match to TRBD2. Germline assignment: CDR1 KGHDR and CDR2 SFDVKD. Trimming took 7 bases from V and 3 from J; bases not matched to a gene: 4. The length of the CDR3 is 15 residues. DNA for the CDR3: TGTGCCACCAGAACTAGCGGGACCGACACCGGGGAGCTGTTTTTT. Amino acids: CATRTSGTDTGELFF.

This chain connects TRBV2 to TRBJ2-3; 9 bases are a match to TRBD1. The V and J ends lost 4 bases and 3 bases, in that order; junction bases with no gene match: 2. Germline V gene sequence: CDR1 SNHLY, CDR2 FYNNEI. The CDR3 is made up of 14 amino acids. CDR3 loop: CASSGDRVTDTQYF. CDR3 bases: TGTGCCAGCAGTGGGGACAGGGTAACAGATACGCAGTATTTT.

The chain employs TRBV7-9 and TRBJ1-2; TRBD1 aligns across 7 bases. The CDR3 is 15 amino acids. The germline V gene encodes CDR1 SEHNR and CDR2 FQNEAQ (reference sequence). V was pared by 5 bases and J by 2 bases, with 8 bases of the junction left unmatched. CDR3 in DNA: TGTGCCAGCAGCCAGGGACAGCCCGGAAACTATGGCTACACCTTC. Its translation: CASSQGQPGNYGYTF.

The chain is built from TRBV10-3 and TRBJ2-5, with 9 bases aligning to TRBD1. CDR1 ENHRY and CDR2 SYGVKD come from the germline V gene. The CDR3 is made up of 14 amino acids. Trimming cost V 7 bases and J 4 bases; bases outside gene matches: 7. The CDR3 nucleotides are TGTGCCATCACGGGACAGGGTGAGGGAGAGACCCAGTACTTC. Its translation: CAITGQGEGETQYF.

V and J are TRBV5-1 and TRBJ2-2; D gene uncertain. Germline V gene lookup returns CDR1 SGHRS and CDR2 YFSETQ. V lost 0 bases and J 8 bases, leaving 8 bases between the germline ends. The CDR3 has 13 residues. The CDR3: CASSLELWGELFF. The CDR3 nucleotides are TGCGCCAGCAGCTTGGAACTTTGGGGGGAGCTGTTTTTT.

This sequence joins TRBV2 and TRBJ1-4; 7 bases match TRBD1. CDR3 length: 14 amino acids. In germline, CDR1 is SNHLY, CDR2 FYNNEI. J gave up 8 bases and V 4 bases, and 7 bases lay outside the gene matches. The CDR3 loop is CASSAYRGREKLFF. The CDR3 coding sequence is TGTGCCAGCAGTGCCTACAGGGGCCGGGAAAAACTGTTTTTT.

This sequence joins TRBV24-1 and TRBJ2-4; 8 bases fit TRBD1. The ends lost 2 bases at V and 0 bases at J; junction bases unmatched: 2. Germline CDR1 KGHDR, CDR2 SFDVKD. The CDR3 consists of 16 residues. This CDR3 reads CATSDSTGGAKNIQYF. As DNA, the CDR3 is TGTGCCACCAGTGATTCTACAGGGGGAGCCAAAAACATTCAGTACTTC.

The V and J genes are TRBV14 and TRBJ1-2; TRBD1 matches 8 bases. Germline values: CDR1 SGHDN, CDR2 FVKESK. CDR3 size: 13 residues. Losses at the gene ends were 4 bases for V and 2 bases for J; bases not matched to a gene: 0. The CDR3 coding sequence is TGTGCCAGCAGCCGACAGGGGAACTATGGCTACACCTTC. This translates into CASSRQGNYGYTF.

This chain uses TRBV7-2 with TRBJ1-6, with 7 positions matching TRBD1. Unmatched junction bases numbered 7, after V lost 4 bases and J lost 7 bases. Germline CDR1 reads SGHTA; CDR2 reads FQGNSA. This CDR3 is built from 15 residues. CDR3 nucleotides: TGTGCCAGCAGCTCCTCGACAGGGCCCAATTCACCCCTCCACTTT. Translation: CASSSSTGPNSPLHF.

The CDR3 sequence: CASSFSDGEGETQYF. DNA for the CDR3: TGTGCCAGCAGCTTTTCAGACGGGGAAGGGGAGACCCAGTACTTC. The chain combines TRBV11-2 with TRBJ2-5; D perhaps matches TRBD2 (5 bases). V gave up 3 bases and J gave up 5 bases, with 16 bases separating them. Germline V lookup: CDR1 SGHAT, CDR2 FQNNGV. The CDR3 extends over 15 amino acids.

This clone has more than one count but fewer than ten. The chain employs TRBV28 and TRBJ2-6, with D perhaps matching TRBD1 (5 bases). Trimming removed 7 bases from V and 0 bases from J, with 13 bases in between. CDR1 is MDHEN and CDR2 is SYDVKM in the germline V gene. The CDR3 covers 16 residues. The CDR3 DNA reads as TGTGCCAGCAATGCCCCAGGGCCCTCTGGGGCCAACGTCCTGACTTTC. Amino acids: CASNAPGPSGANVLTF.

This clone was detected only once. The chain has TRBV5-3 and TRBJ1-6, with 9 bases that match TRBD1. TRBV5-3 is an open reading frame, and its role is uncertain. Losses at the gene ends were 2 bases for V and 9 bases for J; bases not matched to a gene: 9. This CDR3 has 16 residues. CDR3 in DNA: TGTGCCAGAAGCTTCGGGACAGGGTATTCTAGTTCACCCCTCCACTTT. Its translation is CARSFGTGYSSSPLHF.

The chain links TRBV2 to TRBJ2-5; a weak D match, TRBD1 (5 bases). The CDR3 runs 12 residues. Germline loops: CDR1 SNHLY, CDR2 FYNNEI. The V gene lost 10 bases and the J gene lost 5 bases, with 14 bases spanning the gap. The CDR3 loop is CATGYLVETQYF. The DNA for the CDR3 is TGTGCCACAGGGTACCTAGTGGAGACCCAGTACTTC.

The J gene is TRBJ2-2, the V gene TRBV7-9; 9 nucleotides match TRBD1. This CDR3 has 14 residues. CDR1 SEHNR and CDR2 FQNEAQ come from the germline V gene (reference sequence). V lost 6 bases to trimming and J lost 10 bases; unmatched junction nucleotides: 9. For the CDR3, the DNA is TGTGCCAGCAGACTCGGGGACAGGGCCGTGGAGCTGTTTTTT. Translating gives CASRLGDRAVELFF. Based on the CDR3 plus reference TRBV7-9 and TRBJ2-2, the full variable domain is DTGVSQNPRHKITKRGQNVTFRCDPISEHNRLYWYRQTLGQGPEFLTYFQNEAQLEKSRLLSDRFSAERPKGSFSTLEIQRTEQGDSAMYLCASRLGDRAVELFFGEGSRLTVL.

The genes are TRBV28 and TRBJ1-1, with D perhaps TRBD1 (6 bases). Germline V gives CDR1 MDHEN, CDR2 SYDVKM. The CDR3 is 15 amino acids. The ends were cut back, 2 bases at V and 2 bases at J, with 12 bases in the middle. Here the CDR3 DNA reads TGTGCCAGCAGTTTACAGGGAGGGGGTAACACTGAAGCTTTCTTT. Translation: CASSLQGGGNTEAFF.

This chain connects TRBV10-2 to TRBJ1-1, with D tentatively TRBD1 (5 bases). Germline CDR1 and CDR2: WSHSY and SAAADI. This CDR3 region has 14 residues. V gave up 5 bases and J gave up 6 bases, with 16 bases separating them. The CDR3 bases are TGCGCCAGCAGTTTTGGCAGGGCTGGAGCTGAAGCTTTCTTT. This encodes CASSFGRAGAEAFF.

V usage is TRBV9 and J usage is TRBJ2-2, with 7 bases identical to TRBD2. The CDR3 runs to 16 residues. Germline values: CDR1 SGDLS, CDR2 YYNGEE. The junction had 12 bases not matched to a gene; V was cut back by 5 bases and J by 5 bases. The chain's CDR3 is CASRGGGSIVTGELFF. In DNA, the CDR3 is TGTGCCAGCAGGGGAGGCGGGAGTATTGTGACCGGGGAGCTGTTTTTT.

This clone was observed a handful of times. The chain links TRBV2 to TRBJ1-1; a weak D match, TRBD1 (5 bases). Germline loops: CDR1 SNHLY, CDR2 FYNNEI. The CDR3 sequence is 11 residues long. The ends were cut back, 8 bases at V and 6 bases at J, with 10 bases in the middle. In DNA form, the CDR3 reads TGTGCCAGCGGCCGGGGGGCTGAAGCTTTCTTT. Translated: CASGRGAEAFF.

The chain recombines TRBV7-6 with TRBJ1-1, with D possibly TRBD1 on 6 matching bases. The length of the CDR3 is 19 residues. Germline values: CDR1 SGHVS, CDR2 FNYEAQ. The germline V and J ends were trimmed by 5 bases and 4 bases, with 29 bases remaining between them. This CDR3 reads CASSLPPGTPLLEGTEAFF. DNA of the CDR3: TGTGCCAGCAGCCTACCACCCGGGACACCACTCCTTGAGGGCACTGAAGCTTTCTTT.

The chain joins TRBV18 to TRBJ1-3; TRBD1 agrees at 9 bases. Germline CDR1 reads KGHSH; CDR2 reads LQKENI. The ends lost 2 bases at V and 0 bases at J; junction bases unmatched: 2. The CDR3 contains 16 residues. The CDR3 loop is CASSPEGQGSGNTIYF. The CDR3 bases are TGTGCCAGCTCACCAGAGGGACAGGGCTCTGGAAACACCATATATTTT.

V and J are TRBV11-2 and TRBJ2-7; TRBD1 might be the D (6 bases). The ends were cut back, 5 bases at V and 2 bases at J, with 13 bases in the middle. Looked up from germline, CDR1 is SGHAT and CDR2 is FQNNGV. This CDR3 is built from 14 residues. CDR3 residues: CASSQSTGPYEQYF. In DNA, the CDR3 is TGTGCCAGCAGCCAATCAACAGGGCCCTACGAGCAGTACTTC. The full variable domain, with the rest looked up from reference TRBV11-2 and TRBJ2-7, is EAGVAQSPRYKIIEKRQSVAFWCNPISGHATLYWYQQILGQGPKLLIQFQNNGVVDDSQLPKDRFSAERLKGVDSTLKIQPAKLEDSAVYLCASSQSTGPYEQYFGPGTRLTVT.

The chain has TRBV18 and TRBJ2-4; 9 nucleotides agree with TRBD1. Per the germline V gene, CDR1 is KGHSH and CDR2 is LQKENI. This CDR3 comprises 14 residues. V lost 3 bases, J lost 3 bases, and 0 bases stayed unmatched. The CDR3 DNA follows: TGTGCCAGCTCACCGACAGGGGGCAAAAACATTCAGTACTTC. Protein sequence: CASSPTGGKNIQYF.

V is TRBV30 and J is TRBJ2-5, with D perhaps TRBD2 (7 bases). The CDR3 is 13 residues long. V lost 4 bases and J 4 bases, leaving 13 bases between the germline ends. The germline gives CDR1 GTSNPN, CDR2 SVGIG (reference sequence). CDR3 loop: CAWTGGAGETQYF. CDR3 in DNA: TGTGCCTGGACGGGGGGCGCAGGAGAGACCCAGTACTTC.

The chain is built from TRBV30 and TRBJ2-1; 8 positions match TRBD2. Trimming removed 3 bases from V and 5 bases from J; junction bases left unmatched: 15. The V gene's germline CDR1 is GTSNPN and CDR2 SVGIG (reference sequence). CDR3 length equals 17 residues. CDR3 sequence: CAWSPGPGSGEDNEQFF. The CDR3 region has the DNA TGTGCCTGGAGCCCAGGTCCGGGTAGCGGGGAAGACAATGAGCAGTTCTTC.